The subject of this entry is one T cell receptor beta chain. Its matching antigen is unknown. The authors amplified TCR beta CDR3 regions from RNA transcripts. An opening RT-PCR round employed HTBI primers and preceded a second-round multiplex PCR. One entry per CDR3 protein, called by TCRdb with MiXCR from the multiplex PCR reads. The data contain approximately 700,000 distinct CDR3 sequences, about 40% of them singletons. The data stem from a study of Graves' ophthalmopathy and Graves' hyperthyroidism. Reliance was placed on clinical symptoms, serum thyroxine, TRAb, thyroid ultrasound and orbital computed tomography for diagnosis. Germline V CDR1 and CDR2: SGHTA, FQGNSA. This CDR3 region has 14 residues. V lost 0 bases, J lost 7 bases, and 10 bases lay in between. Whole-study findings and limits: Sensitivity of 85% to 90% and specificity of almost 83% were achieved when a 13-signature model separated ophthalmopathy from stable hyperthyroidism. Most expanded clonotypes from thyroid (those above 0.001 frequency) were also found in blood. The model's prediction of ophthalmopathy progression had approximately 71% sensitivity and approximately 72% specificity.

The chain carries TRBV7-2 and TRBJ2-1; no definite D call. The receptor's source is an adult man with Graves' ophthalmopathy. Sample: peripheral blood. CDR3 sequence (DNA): TGTGCCAGCAGCTTAGCGACCCAGGTGAATGAGCAGTTCTTC. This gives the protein CASSLATQVNEQFF.